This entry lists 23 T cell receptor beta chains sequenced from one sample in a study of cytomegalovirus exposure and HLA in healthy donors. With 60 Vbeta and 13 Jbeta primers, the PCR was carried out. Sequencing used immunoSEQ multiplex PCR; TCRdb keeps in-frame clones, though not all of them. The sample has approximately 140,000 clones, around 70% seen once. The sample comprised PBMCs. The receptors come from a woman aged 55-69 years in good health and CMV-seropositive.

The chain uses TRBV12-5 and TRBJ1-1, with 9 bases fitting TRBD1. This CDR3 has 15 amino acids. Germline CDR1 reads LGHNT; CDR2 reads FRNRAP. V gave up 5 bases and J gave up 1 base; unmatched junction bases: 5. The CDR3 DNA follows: TGTGCTAGTGGTCCACGGACAGGGGCGAACACTGAAGCTTTCTTT. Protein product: CASGPRTGANTEAFF. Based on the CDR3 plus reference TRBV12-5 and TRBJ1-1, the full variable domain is DARVTQTPRHKVTEMGQEVTMRCQPILGHNTVFWYRQTMMQGLELLAYFRNRAPLDDSGMPKDRFSAEMPDATLATLKIQPSEPRDSAVYFCASGPRTGANTEAFFGQGTRLTVV.

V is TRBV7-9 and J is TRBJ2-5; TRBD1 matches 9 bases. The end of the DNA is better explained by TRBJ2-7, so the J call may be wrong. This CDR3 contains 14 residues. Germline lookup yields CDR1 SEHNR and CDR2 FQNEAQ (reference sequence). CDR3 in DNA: TGTGCCAGCAGCTTTGGGACAGGGTCCTACGAGCAGTACTTC. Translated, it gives CASSFGTGSYEQYF.

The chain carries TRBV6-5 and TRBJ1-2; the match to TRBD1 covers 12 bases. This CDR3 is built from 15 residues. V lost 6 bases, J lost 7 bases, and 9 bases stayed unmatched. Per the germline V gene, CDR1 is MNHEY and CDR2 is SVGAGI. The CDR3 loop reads CASSPTGTGGFGYTF. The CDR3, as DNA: TGTGCCAGCAGCCCGACCGGGACAGGGGGCTTTGGCTACACCTTC.

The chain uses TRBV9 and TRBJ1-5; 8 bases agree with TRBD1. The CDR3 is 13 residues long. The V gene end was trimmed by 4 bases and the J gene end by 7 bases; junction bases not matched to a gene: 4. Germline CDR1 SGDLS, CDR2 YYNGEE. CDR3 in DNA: TGTGCCAGCAGCACAGGACAGGGCCAGCCCCAGCATTTT. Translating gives CASSTGQGQPQHF.

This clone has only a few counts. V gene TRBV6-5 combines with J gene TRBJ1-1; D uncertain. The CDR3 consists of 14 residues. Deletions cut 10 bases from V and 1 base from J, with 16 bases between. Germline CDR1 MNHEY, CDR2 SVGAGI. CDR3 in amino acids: CATSVSERNTEAFF. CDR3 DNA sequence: TGTGCCACTTCGGTCTCCGAAAGGAACACTGAAGCTTTCTTT.

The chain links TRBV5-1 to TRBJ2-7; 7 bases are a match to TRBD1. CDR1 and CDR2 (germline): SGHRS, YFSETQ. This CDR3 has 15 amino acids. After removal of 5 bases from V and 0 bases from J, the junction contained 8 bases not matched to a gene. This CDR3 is CASRWDSGSSYEQYF. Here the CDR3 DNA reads TGCGCCAGCAGGTGGGACAGTGGGAGCTCCTACGAGCAGTACTTC.

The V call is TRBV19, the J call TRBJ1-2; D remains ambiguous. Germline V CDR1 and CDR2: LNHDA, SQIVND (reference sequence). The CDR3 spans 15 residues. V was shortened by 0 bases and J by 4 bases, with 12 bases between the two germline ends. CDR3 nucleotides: TGTGCCAGTAGTATAGATCCCAGACTCACCTATGGCTACACCTTC. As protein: CASSIDPRLTYGYTF.

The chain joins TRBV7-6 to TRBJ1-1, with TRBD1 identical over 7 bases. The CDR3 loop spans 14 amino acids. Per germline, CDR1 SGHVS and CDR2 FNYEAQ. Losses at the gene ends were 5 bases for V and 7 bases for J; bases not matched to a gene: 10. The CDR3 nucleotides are TGTGCCAGCAGCCCGGGACAGTTGTTTGATGAAGCTTTCTTT. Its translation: CASSPGQLFDEAFF. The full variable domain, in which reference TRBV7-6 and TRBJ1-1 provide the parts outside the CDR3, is GAGVSQSPRYKVTKRGQDVALRCDPISGHVSLYWYRQALGQGPEFLTYFNYEAQQDKSGLPNDRFSAERPEGSISTLTIQRTEQRDSAMYRCASSPGQLFDEAFFGQGTRLTVV.

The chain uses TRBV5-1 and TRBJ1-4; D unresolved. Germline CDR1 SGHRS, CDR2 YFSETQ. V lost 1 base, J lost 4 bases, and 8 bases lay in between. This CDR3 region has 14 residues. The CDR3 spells CASSLSGINEKLFF. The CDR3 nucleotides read TGCGCCAGCAGCTTGTCGGGGATTAATGAAAAACTGTTTTTT.

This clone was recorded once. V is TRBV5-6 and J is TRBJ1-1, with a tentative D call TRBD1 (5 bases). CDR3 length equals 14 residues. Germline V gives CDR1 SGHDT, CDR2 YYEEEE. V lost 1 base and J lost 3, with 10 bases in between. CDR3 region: CASSLFQGYTEAFF. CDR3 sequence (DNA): TGTGCCAGCAGCTTGTTTCAGGGTTACACTGAAGCTTTCTTT.

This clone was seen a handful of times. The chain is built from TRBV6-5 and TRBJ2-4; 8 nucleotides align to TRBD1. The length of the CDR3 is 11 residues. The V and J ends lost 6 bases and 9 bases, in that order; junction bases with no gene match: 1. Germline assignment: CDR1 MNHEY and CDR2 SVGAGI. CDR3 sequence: CASRQGGIQYF. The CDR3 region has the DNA TGTGCCAGCAGACAGGGGGGCATTCAGTACTTC.

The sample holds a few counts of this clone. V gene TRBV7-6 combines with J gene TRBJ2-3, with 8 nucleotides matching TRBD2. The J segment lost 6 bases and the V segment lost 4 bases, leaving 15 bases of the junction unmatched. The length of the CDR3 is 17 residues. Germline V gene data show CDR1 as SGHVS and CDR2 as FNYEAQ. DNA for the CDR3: TGTGCCAGCAGCTCAACCGCGGCGGGGGGCCGTCGGGATACGCAGTATTTT. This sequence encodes CASSSTAAGGRRDTQYF.

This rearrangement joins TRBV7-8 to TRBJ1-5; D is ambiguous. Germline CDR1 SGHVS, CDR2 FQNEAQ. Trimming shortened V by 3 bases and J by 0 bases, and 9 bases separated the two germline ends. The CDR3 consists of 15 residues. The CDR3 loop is CASSLGFDSNQPQHF. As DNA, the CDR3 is TGTGCCAGCAGCTTGGGCTTCGATAGCAATCAGCCCCAGCATTTT.

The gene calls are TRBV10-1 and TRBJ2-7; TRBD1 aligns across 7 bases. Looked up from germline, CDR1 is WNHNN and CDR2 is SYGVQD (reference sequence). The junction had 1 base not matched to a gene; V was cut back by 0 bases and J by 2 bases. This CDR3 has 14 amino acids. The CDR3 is CASSESGTAYEQYF. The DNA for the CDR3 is TGCGCCAGCAGTGAGTCGGGGACAGCCTACGAGCAGTACTTC.

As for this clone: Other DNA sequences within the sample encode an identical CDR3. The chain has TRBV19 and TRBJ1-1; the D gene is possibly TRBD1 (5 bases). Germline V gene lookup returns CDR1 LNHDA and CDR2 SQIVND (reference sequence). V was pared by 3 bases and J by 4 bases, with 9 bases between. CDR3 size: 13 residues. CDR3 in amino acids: CASSMQGGTEAFF. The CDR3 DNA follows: TGTGCCAGTAGTATGCAGGGAGGCACTGAAGCTTTCTTT. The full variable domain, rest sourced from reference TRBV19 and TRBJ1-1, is DGGITQSPKYLFRKEGQNVTLSCEQNLNHDAMYWYRQDPGQGLRLIYYSQIVNDFQKGDIAEGYSVSREKKESFPLTVTSAQKNPTAFYLCASSMQGGTEAFFGQGTRLTVV.

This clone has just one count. In DNA form, the CDR3 reads TGTGCCAGCAGCTTAGAGTTTTCCGGGACAGCGGAAGGGACCCAGTACTTC. This translates into CASSLEFSGTAEGTQYF. The chain combines TRBV11-2 with TRBJ2-5; 7 bases align to TRBD1. CDR3 length equals 17 residues. The germline CDR1 and CDR2 sequences are SGHAT and FQNNGV. V trimming: 0 bases; J trimming: 7 bases; junction bases outside the gene matches: 14.

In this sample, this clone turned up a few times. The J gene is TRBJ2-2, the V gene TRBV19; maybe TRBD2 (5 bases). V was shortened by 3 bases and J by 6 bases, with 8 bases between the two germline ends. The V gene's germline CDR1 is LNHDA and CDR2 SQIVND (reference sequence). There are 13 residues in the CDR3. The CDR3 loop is CASSIGGAGELFF. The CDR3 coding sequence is TGTGCCAGTAGTATTGGAGGCGCCGGGGAGCTGTTTTTT.

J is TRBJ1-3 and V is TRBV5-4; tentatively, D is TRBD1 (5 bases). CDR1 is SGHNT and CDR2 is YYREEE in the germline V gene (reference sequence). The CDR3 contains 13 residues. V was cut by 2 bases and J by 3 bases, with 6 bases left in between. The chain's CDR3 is CASSLGHGNTIYF. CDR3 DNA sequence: TGTGCCAGCAGCTTAGGACATGGAAACACCATATATTTT.

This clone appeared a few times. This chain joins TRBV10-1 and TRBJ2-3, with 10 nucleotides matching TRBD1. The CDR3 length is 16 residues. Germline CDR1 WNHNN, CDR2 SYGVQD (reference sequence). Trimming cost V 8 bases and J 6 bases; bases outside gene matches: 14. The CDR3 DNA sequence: TGCGCCAGCTCTACGGACAGGGGGGGCCCTAGGGATACGCAGTATTTT. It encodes CASSTDRGGPRDTQYF.

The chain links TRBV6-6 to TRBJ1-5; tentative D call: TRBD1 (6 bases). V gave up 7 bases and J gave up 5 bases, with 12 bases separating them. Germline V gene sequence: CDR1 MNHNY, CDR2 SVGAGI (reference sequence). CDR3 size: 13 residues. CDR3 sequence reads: CASTAGADQPQHF. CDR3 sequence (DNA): TGTGCCAGCACGGCAGGGGCAGATCAGCCCCAGCATTTT.

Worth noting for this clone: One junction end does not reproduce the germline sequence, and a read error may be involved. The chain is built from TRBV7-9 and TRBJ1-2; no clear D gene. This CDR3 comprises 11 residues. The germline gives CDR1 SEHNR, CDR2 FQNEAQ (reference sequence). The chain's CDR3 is CSSSPYYGYTF. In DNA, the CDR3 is TGTTCCAGCAGCCCGTACTATGGCTACACCTTC. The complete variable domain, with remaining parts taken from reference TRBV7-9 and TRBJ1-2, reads DTGVSQNPRHKITKRGQNVTFRCDPISEHNRLYWYRQTLGQGPEFLTYFQNEAQLEKSRLLSDRFSAERPKGSFSTLEIQRTEQGDSAMYLCSSSPYYGYTFGSGTRLTVV.

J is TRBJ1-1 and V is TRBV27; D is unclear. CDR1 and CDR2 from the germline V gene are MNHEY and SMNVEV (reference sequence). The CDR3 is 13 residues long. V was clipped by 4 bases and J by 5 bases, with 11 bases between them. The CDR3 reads CASSSGPGTEAFF. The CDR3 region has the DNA TGTGCCAGCAGTTCCGGACCGGGGACTGAAGCTTTCTTT.

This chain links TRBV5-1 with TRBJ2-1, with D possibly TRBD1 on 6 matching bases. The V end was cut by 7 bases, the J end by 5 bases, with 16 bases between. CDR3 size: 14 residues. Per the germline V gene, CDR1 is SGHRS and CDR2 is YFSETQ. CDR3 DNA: TGCGCCAGCGCCCCAGGGGTTTTCGACAATGAGCAGTTCTTC. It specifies CASAPGVFDNEQFF.